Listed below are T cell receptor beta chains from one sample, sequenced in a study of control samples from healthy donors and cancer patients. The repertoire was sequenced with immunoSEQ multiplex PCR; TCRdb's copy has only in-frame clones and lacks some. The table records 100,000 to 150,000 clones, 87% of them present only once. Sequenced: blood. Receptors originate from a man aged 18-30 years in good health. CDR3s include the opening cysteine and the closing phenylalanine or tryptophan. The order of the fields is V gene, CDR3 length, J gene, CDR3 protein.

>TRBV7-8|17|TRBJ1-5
CASSLVRAPLSNQPQHF
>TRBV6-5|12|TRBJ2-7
CASSRAFYEQYF
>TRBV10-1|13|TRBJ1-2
CASSDDRALGYTF
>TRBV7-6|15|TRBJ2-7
CASSFGRGVFNEQYF
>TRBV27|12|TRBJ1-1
CASSYVTGGAFF
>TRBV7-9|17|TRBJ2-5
CASSPPGGAGGQETQYF
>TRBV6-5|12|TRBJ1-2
CASSYEGHGYTF
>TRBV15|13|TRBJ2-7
CATSISGGDEQYF
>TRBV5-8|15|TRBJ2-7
CASSVTGGPYYEQYF
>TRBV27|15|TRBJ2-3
CASSLVGEPGDTQYF
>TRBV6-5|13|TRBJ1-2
CASSRDGNYGYTF
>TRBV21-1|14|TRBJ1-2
CASSKVTGIYGYTF
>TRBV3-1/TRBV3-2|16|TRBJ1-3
CASSPYGGGSGNTIYF
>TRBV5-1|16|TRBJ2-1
CASSSGLAELYNEQFF
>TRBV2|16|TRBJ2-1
CASNPKGTSGRNEQFF
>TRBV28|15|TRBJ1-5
CASTDGGASNQPQHF
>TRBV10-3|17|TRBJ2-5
CAISRDRVEIYQETQYF
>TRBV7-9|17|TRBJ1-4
CASSSFDLLGGDEKLFF
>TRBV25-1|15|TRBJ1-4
CASSNSGPGREKLFF
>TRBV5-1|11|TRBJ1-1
CASSQQGKAFF
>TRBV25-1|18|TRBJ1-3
CASSDSGPTGGSGNTIYF
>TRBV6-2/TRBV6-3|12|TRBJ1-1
CASSLVGTEAFF
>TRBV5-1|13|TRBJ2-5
CASSRDSQETQYF
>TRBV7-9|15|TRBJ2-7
CASSYGSSSSYEQYF
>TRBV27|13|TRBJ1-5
CASRLQGNQPQHF